The sequence of this TCR beta chain was determined in a study of T cell responses to AZD1222 COVID-19 vaccine. Whole-study results and caveats: Clonal diversity was possibly underestimated, and the donors were mostly white British, with more females. Spike-specific TCR repertoires showed rising breadth and depth after two AZD1222 doses.

In the case of this clone: Its antigen remains unidentified.

Sequencing used immunoSEQ multiplex PCR; TCRdb keeps in-frame clones, though not all of them. The sample includes roughly 120,000 clones, roughly 90% of them seen just once. Pooling covered second doses at about 4 or about 12 weeks. The specimen comprised peripheral blood, sampled 28 days after the second AZD1222 dose. This TCR derives from an adult who received the AZD1222 COVID-19 vaccine.

CDR3 nucleotide sequence: TGTGCCAGCAGCTTGGGGACAGCCTTCAACACCGGGGAGCTGTTTTTT. Its protein product is CASSLGTAFNTGELFF. V gene TRBV5-6 combines with J gene TRBJ2-2; a possible D gene is TRBD1 (6 bases). The V gene's germline CDR1 is SGHDT and CDR2 YYEEEE. CDR3 length: 16 residues. The ends were cut back, 0 bases at V and 2 bases at J, with 11 bases in the middle. Based on the CDR3 plus reference TRBV5-6 and TRBJ2-2, the full variable domain is DAGVTQSPTHLIKTRGQQVTLRCSPKSGHDTVSWYQQALGQGPQFIFQYYEEEERQRGNFPDRFSGHQFPNYSSELNVNALLLGDSALYLCASSLGTAFNTGELFFGEGSRLTVL.